This T cell receptor beta chain was obtained from a study of T cells in tuberculosis. The wider study: T cells were selected with CD1B tetramers loaded with glucose monomycolate.

The table lists this clone with a count of one. TCR-alpha and TCR-beta chains were sequenced unpaired. Data came from immunoSEQ multiplex PCR; TCRdb stores just in-frame clones and leaves some out. The table lists roughly 60,000 clones, 81% of them singletons. V shed 4 bases, J shed 0 bases, and the junction held 3 bases outside the gene matches. The CDR3 sequence is 14 residues long. Germline lookup yields CDR1 SGHRS and CDR2 YFSETQ. Thawed, overnight-rested PBMC were stained with GMM-loaded CD1B tetramer, viability dye and anti-CD3, then sorted. The CD1B tetramers carried C32 glucose monomycolate purified from Rhodococcus equi. CD14-expressing monocytes were removed from PBMC before cryopreservation and sorting. Some 95,000 tetramer-negative cells were sorted from each donor.

The sequenced sample consisted of CD1b-GMM tetramer-negative cells sorted from PBMCs. This chain links TRBV5-1 with TRBJ1-1; TRBD1 agrees at 7 bases. This receptor was taken from an adult woman with latent tuberculosis. Here the CDR3 reads CASSRGQLNTEAFF. CDR3 nucleotide sequence: TGCGCCAGCAGCAGGGGACAGCTGAACACTGAAGCTTTCTTT.